Detailed here is one TCR beta chain. The sample comes from a study of shared clonotypes between healthy human individuals. The CDR3 runs to 11 residues. V was trimmed by 6 bases and J by 5 bases, leaving 10 bases between them. Germline values: CDR1 DFQATT, CDR2 SNEGSKA (reference sequence). Method: immunoSEQ multiplex PCR; TCRdb's copy keeps in-frame clones and lacks some. The sample consists of roughly 2.4 million clones, approximately 96% of them appearing once. This chain joins TRBV20-1 and TRBJ2-5; D unresolved. This clonotype originated in a man aged 18 to 30 in good health. The sample taken for sequencing was naive CD4+ T cells sorted from blood. Sample subset: CD45RA+ positively selected. DNA of the CDR3: TGCAGTGCCCCCGATTGGGAGACCCAGTACTTC. It encodes CSAPDWETQYF.